These T cell receptor beta chains were read from a single sample in a study of patients and donors after allogeneic stem cell transplantation. Using its own MiXCR run on the RT-PCR reads, TCRdb lists one record per CDR3 protein. Here the sample spans more than 850,000 distinct CDR3 sequences, roughly 18% being singletons. Sequencing input: blood, either unsorted or a sorted T cell fraction (not recorded which). The receptors shown here come from a human donor who was either an allogeneic HSCT recipient or a stem cell or donor lymphocyte infusion donor (not recorded which). It is not recorded whose cells these are; they may come from a transplant donor. The CDR3 runs from the conserved cysteine through the conserved F or W. A D gene is named only where the DNA matches it firmly. Clone size is given for some rows only: seen once, a few or many times, or a class if the clone is expanded.

j_gene,abundance,d_gene,v_gene,CDR3aa,CDR3nt
TRBJ2-1,.,.,TRBV12-3/TRBV12-4,CASSLESSVEQFF,TGTGCCAGCAGTTTAGAGTCTAGCGTTGAGCAGTTCTTC
TRBJ1-2,.,TRBD1,TRBV25-1,CASSGGTGPANGYTF,TGTGCCAGCAGTGGGGGGACAGGCCCAGCGAATGGCTACACCTTC
TRBJ1-1,few,.,TRBV12-3/TRBV12-4,CASSLRATDTEAFF,TGTGCCAGCAGTTTAAGGGCCACAGACACTGAAGCTTTCTTT
TRBJ2-6,few,.,TRBV6-1,CASSETMGLSLSGANVLTF,TGTGCCAGCAGTGAGACGATGGGACTTTCCCTCTCTGGGGCCAACGTCCTGACTTTC
TRBJ1-4,few,TRBD1,TRBV5-1,CASSPGTGKISTNEKLFF,TGCGCCAGCAGCCCGGGGACAGGCAAGATCTCAACTAATGAAAAACTGTTTTTT
TRBJ2-7,few,TRBD1,TRBV20-1,CSARDRDRVMFREQYF,TGCAGTGCTAGAGATCGCGACAGGGTTATGTTCCGCGAGCAGTACTTC
TRBJ2-5,once,TRBD2,TRBV12-3/TRBV12-4,CASSPHSAGGLGETQYF,TGTGCCAGCAGTCCCCACTCGGCGGGAGGGCTTGGAGAGACCCAGTACTTC
TRBJ2-1,.,.,TRBV3-1,CASSRSLGGYNEQFF,TGTGCCAGCAGCCGGTCTCTAGGAGGTTACAATGAGCAGTTCTTC
TRBJ1-2,.,.,TRBV5-1,CASTQGGHYGYTF,TGCGCCAGCACCCAGGGAGGTCACTATGGCTACACCTTC
TRBJ1-2,.,TRBD1,TRBV9,CASSRQGRVNYGYTF,TGTGCCAGCAGCCGACAGGGGAGGGTTAACTATGGCTACACCTTC
TRBJ1-1,few,TRBD1,TRBV12-3/TRBV12-4,CAILPPRWTGNTEAFF,TGTGCCATCCTCCCTCCCCGATGGACAGGGAACACTGAAGCTTTCTTT
TRBJ1-1,.,.,TRBV29-1,CSVEGGDKMNTEAFF,TGCAGCGTTGAAGGGGGAGACAAGATGAACACTGAAGCTTTCTTT
TRBJ2-7,.,TRBD2,TRBV9,CASSVGGGPGYEQYF,TGTGCCAGCAGCGTCGGGGGGGGCCCTGGCTACGAGCAGTACTTC
TRBJ1-2,.,.,TRBV6-1,CATRKIRQNYGYTF,TGTGCCACCAGAAAAATCCGGCAGAACTATGGCTACACCTTC
TRBJ2-7,many,TRBD2,TRBV12-3/TRBV12-4,CASSLLGGITYEQYF,TGTGCCAGCAGTTTATTGGGGGGGATTACCTACGAGCAGTACTTC
TRBJ1-5,.,.,TRBV7-9,CASSQSGTLSNQPQHF,TGTGCCAGCAGCCAGTCCGGGACACTTAGCAATCAGCCCCAGCATTTT
TRBJ2-2,few,.,TRBV5-1,CASSFTTVGELFF,TGCGCCAGCAGCTTTACGACAGTCGGGGAGCTGTTTTTT
TRBJ2-7,few,.,TRBV2,CASSAKADEQYF,TGTGCCAGCAGTGCAAAGGCTGACGAGCAGTACTTC
TRBJ2-7,many,.,TRBV27,CASSLSSQVGYEQYF,TGTGCCAGCAGTTTATCGAGTCAGGTGGGGTACGAGCAGTACTTC
TRBJ1-6,few,.,TRBV4-3,CASSQGGGGVHSPLHF,TGCGCCAGCAGCCAGGGGGGTGGGGGCGTCCATTCACCCCTCCACTTT
TRBJ1-1,.,.,TRBV5-1,CASSPHMGHSNTEAFF,TGCGCCAGCAGCCCTCACATGGGACATTCGAACACTGAAGCTTTCTTT
TRBJ2-1,.,TRBD2,TRBV4-1,CASSPPSGAWNEQFF,TGCGCCAGCAGCCCCCCCAGCGGGGCCTGGAATGAGCAGTTCTTC
TRBJ2-3,few,.,TRBV9,CASSAWGDAGTDTQYF,TGTGCCAGCAGCGCGTGGGGGGACGCCGGCACAGATACGCAGTATTTT
TRBJ2-7,.,TRBD2,TRBV20-1,CSASSSGIIPYEQYF,TGCAGTGCTAGTTCCAGCGGGATTATACCCTACGAGCAGTACTTC
TRBJ1-2,.,.,TRBV2,CASSQTLTARDGYTF,TGTGCCAGCAGTCAAACGTTGACAGCGAGGGATGGCTACACCTTC
TRBJ1-5,.,.,TRBV7-9,CASSLGTAGNQPQHF,TGTGCCAGCAGCTTAGGCACGGCGGGCAATCAGCCCCAGCATTTT
TRBJ2-1,.,TRBD1,TRBV5-1,CASSGIRDRGQTSSYNEQFF,TGCGCCAGCAGCGGAATCCGGGACAGGGGCCAAACTAGCTCCTACAATGAGCAGTTCTTC
TRBJ1-2,few,TRBD1,TRBV6-1,CASSHLPAGTGDGYTF,TGTGCCAGCAGTCATCTCCCGGCGGGGACAGGGGATGGCTACACCTTC
TRBJ2-5,.,.,TRBV6-5,CASMPPQETQYF,TGTGCCAGCATGCCACCCCAAGAGACCCAGTACTTC
TRBJ2-2,many,.,TRBV5-1,CASSPTGWDTGELFF,TGCGCCAGCAGCCCCACGGGCTGGGACACCGGGGAGCTGTTTTTT
TRBJ1-4,few,.,TRBV12-3/TRBV12-4,CASTLGVRGPNEKLFF,TGTGCCAGCACCCTCGGGGTTCGGGGGCCTAATGAAAAACTGTTTTTT
TRBJ2-7,.,.,TRBV4-2,CASSQKGRVHQQYF,TGTGCCAGCAGCCAAAAGGGCAGGGTCCACCAGCAGTACTTC
TRBJ2-1,.,TRBD2,TRBV20-1,CAVGRAGLNNEQFF,TGCGCAGTTGGGCGAGCGGGGCTAAACAATGAGCAGTTCTTC
TRBJ1-1,few,.,TRBV9,CASSVQTGWTEAFF,TGTGCCAGCAGCGTACAAACAGGATGGACTGAAGCTTTCTTT
TRBJ2-7,few,TRBD1,TRBV6-2/TRBV6-3,CASSYSRTGPYEQYF,TGTGCCAGCAGTTACTCGAGGACAGGACCGTACGAGCAGTACTTC
TRBJ2-5,.,.,TRBV7-3,CASSSRTQETQYF,TGTGCCAGCAGCTCGCGGACCCAAGAGACCCAGTACTTC
TRBJ2-3,few,TRBD2,TRBV13,CASSSGLAITDTQYF,TGTGCCAGCAGCTCGGGACTAGCAATAACAGATACGCAGTATTTT
TRBJ2-3,few,TRBD2,TRBV6-1,CASNRLAGGGTDTQYF,TGTGCCAGCAATAGACTAGCGGGGGGGGGCACAGATACGCAGTATTTT
TRBJ1-2,many,TRBD1,TRBV9,CASSVTHRQGARRDGYTF,TGTGCCAGCAGCGTAACCCATCGACAGGGAGCAAGGAGAGATGGCTACACCTTC
TRBJ2-1,.,TRBD2,TRBV3-1,CASSFTPSDSGRHEQFF,TGTGCCAGCAGCTTTACCCCCTCAGATAGCGGGAGACATGAGCAGTTCTTC
TRBJ2-7,few,.,TRBV6-5,CATRDGAYEQYF,TGTGCCACCCGGGACGGAGCCTACGAGCAGTACTTC
TRBJ1-1,.,.,TRBV15,CATSRDVGRNTEAFF,TGTGCCACCAGCAGAGATGTGGGGAGGAACACTGAAGCTTTCTTT
TRBJ1-2,few,TRBD1,TRBV10-3,CAIGLGQGANGYTF,TGTGCCATCGGCTTAGGACAGGGGGCTAATGGCTACACCTTC
TRBJ1-2,few,.,TRBV20-1,CSARDPQINYGYTF,TGCAGTGCTAGAGACCCCCAGATAAACTATGGCTACACCTTC
TRBJ2-1,.,.,TRBV4-3,CASSQDGQTYNEQFF,TGCGCCAGCAGCCAAGATGGACAGACCTACAATGAGCAGTTCTTC
TRBJ1-3,.,.,TRBV20-1,CSARDWGGAAHGGNTIYF,TGCAGTGCTAGAGATTGGGGGGGCGCGGCTCACGGTGGAAACACCATATATTTT
TRBJ1-4,.,.,TRBV12-3/TRBV12-4,CASGLGRALGQLEKLFF,TGTGCCAGCGGCCTGGGACGCGCGCTGGGCCAACTCGAAAAACTGTTTTTT